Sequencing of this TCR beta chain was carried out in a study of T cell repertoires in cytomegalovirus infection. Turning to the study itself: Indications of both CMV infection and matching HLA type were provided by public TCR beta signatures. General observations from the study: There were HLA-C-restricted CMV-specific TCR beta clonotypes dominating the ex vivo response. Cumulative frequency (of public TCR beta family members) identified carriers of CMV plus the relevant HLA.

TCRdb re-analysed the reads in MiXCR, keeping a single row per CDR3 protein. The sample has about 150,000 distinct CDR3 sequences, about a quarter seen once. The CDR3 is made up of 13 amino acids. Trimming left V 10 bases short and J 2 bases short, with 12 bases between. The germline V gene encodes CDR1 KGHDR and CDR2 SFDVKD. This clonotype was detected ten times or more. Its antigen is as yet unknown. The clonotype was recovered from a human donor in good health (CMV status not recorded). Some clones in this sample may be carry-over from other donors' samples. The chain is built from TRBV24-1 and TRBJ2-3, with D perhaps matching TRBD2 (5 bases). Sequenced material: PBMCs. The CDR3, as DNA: TGTGCCACGTCCGGGGTCCTCACAGATACGCAGTATTTT. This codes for CATSGVLTDTQYF.